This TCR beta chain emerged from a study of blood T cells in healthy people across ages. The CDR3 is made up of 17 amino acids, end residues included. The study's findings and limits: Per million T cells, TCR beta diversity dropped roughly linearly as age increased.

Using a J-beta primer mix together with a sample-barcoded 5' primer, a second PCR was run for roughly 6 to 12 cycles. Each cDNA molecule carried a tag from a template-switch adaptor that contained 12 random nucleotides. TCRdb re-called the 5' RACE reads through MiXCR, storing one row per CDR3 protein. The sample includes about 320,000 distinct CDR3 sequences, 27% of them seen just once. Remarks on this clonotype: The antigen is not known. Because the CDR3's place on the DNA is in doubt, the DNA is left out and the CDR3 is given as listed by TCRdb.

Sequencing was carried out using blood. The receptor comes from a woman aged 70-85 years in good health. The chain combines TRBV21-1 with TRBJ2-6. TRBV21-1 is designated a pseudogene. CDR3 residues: CASSKVGRGAGANVLTF.